The clone carrying this T cell receptor (beta chain) has just a few counts. Its antigen is unidentified. The source of the sample is a study of post-analysis software for immune sequencing data. Overall study context: Recorded disease courses covered relapsing-remitting, secondary progressive and progressive-relapsing multiple sclerosis. Some patients had no subtype annotation.

cDNA libraries of TCR beta carried unique molecular identifiers. In TCRdb, the PCR reads were re-called with MiXCR into one record per CDR3 protein. The sample holds hundreds of thousands of distinct CDR3 sequences; roughly 27% are singletons and the top ten take approximately 0.6%. Study-wide results and caveats: Samples prepared in the same batch strongly co-clustered by F measure.

The sequenced sample consisted of blood. The sequence derives from a girl between 10 and 17 years old with multiple sclerosis.

CDR3 loop: CASSLHVVETQYF. The CDR3 region has the DNA TGTGCCAGCAGCCTCCACGTGGTAGAGACCCAGTACTTC. The chain employs TRBV7-9 and TRBJ2-5; D ambiguous. Trimming took off 5 bases at V and 4 bases at J, with 11 bases between the two ends. Germline-derived CDR1 and CDR2 are SEHNR and FQNEAQ (reference sequence). The CDR3 covers 13 residues.